The T cell receptor beta chain described here comes from a study of CD8+ T cells in alopecia areata (dated by TCRdb to the late 2010s). In the study overall: The treated patients, all with moderate-to-severe alopecia areata, were enrolled in an open-label pilot trial of oral tofacitinib given at 5 to 10 mg twice daily. Clonality in the scalp was compared among normal scalp (n=4), patchy alopecia areata scalp (n=8), and alopecia totalis/universalis scalp (n=8). Biopsies were taken from tofacitinib-treated patients at baseline and at 4 and 24 weeks of treatment, and a later scalp biopsy was taken in several of the tofacitinib-treated patients. Disease severity in treated patients was measured with the SALT score, which quantifies the percentage of affected scalp surface area. On the human side, TCRbeta sequencing was run on scalp tissue and on sorted CD4+ and CD8+ peripheral blood T cells from healthy controls and from alopecia areata patients with either patchy or totalis/universalis disease. RNA came from the PAXgene miRNA kit for fixed scalp, the miRNeasy kit for PBMCs, and the RNeasy kit for mouse skin. Patients received tofacitinib for 6 to 18 months and were then followed off drug for 6 months to check for delayed response and recurrence. To study T cell clonal expansion in alopecia areata, the researchers applied high-throughput TCRbeta sequencing to both the C3H/HeJ mouse model and human patients. TCRbeta CDR3 regions were amplified by immunoSEQ multiplex PCR using 35 Vbeta forward and 13 Jbeta reverse primers. Findings and caveats that apply to the study as a whole: Many expanded lesional clones persisted in scalp and blood during tofacitinib treatment, which may partly explain relapse after stopping treatment. Unlike mouse skin, where gammadelta T cells dominate, normal human skin contains resident alphabeta T cells that get sequenced too, which complicates analysis of the scalp TCR repertoire. Tofacitinib significantly lowered scalp clonality and the number of expanded CD8+ clones among the top 100 scalp clones. Because the treated cohort was small and included a single nonresponder, larger studies are needed to assess links between baseline CD8+ expansion and response. Compared with normal scalp, lesional scalp had higher clonality and more expanded CD8+ clones, particularly in alopecia totalis/universalis, a pattern that suggests antigenic drive. Compared with mice, TCR sequences shared between patients were less clear, possibly partly because of HLA diversity across the patient population.

The CDR1 and CDR2 encoded by the germline V gene are SGHAT and FQNNGV. From its cysteine to its phenylalanine, the CDR3 spans 15 amino acids. Just the 45-base CDR3 DNA is kept, in frame starting at base 1. Trimming removed 4 bases from V and 4 bases from J, leaving 16 bases between the germline ends. According to the study, the label for this sample's treatment or condition signals: oral pan-JAK inhibitor, 5-10 mg twice daily. Lesional scalp punch biopsies and peripheral blood were collected from alopecia areata patients. PBMCs were separated by density centrifugation and stained for CD3, CD4 and CD8, after which CD4+ and CD8+ T cells were sorted on a FACSAria. The receptor library was made with the immunoSEQ multiplex PCR assay. RNA was extracted from all samples and reverse transcribed into cDNA as template for TCR sequencing. First-strand cDNA was synthesized with SuperScript III using a 2:1 mix of oligo-dT and random hexamers. Amplification bias was assessed with a synthetic immune receptor repertoire, and residual bias was removed computationally. The paper's data handling went like this. Raw reads were preprocessed to remove errors, and CDR3 was defined by IMGT conventions from the conserved cysteine to phenylalanine. Clonality was calculated as 1 minus Shannon entropy normalized by log2 of the number of productive unique TCRs. Whether each scalp clone was CD4 or CD8 was inferred by checking scalp TCRbeta sequences against the CD4 and CD8 repertoires from sorted blood. TCRdb retrieved this table from immuneACCESS and kept in-frame rearrangements only. Not all clones are present; in checked studies, unresolved V genes account for under half, and no reason is known for the remainder. V and J calls and clone size come straight from that table; D and trimming were deduced from the DNA. The sample contains approximately 65,000 clones, about half of them found a single time. The ten largest clones capture roughly 22% of the sample.

With regard to this clone: This receptor's antigen is unknown. One base away there is no much larger clone; base qualities are not given.

The receptor was derived from a human donor with alopecia areata. The V and J genes are TRBV11-2 and TRBJ1-2, with the D gene too uncertain to name. This specimen consisted of CD8+ T cells sorted from blood, obtained between weeks 36 and 40, from a patient treated with tofacitinib. The bases read TGTGCCAGCAGCTCAAACGGATCTCCGGTCTATGGCTACACCTTC. This translates into CASSSNGSPVYGYTF.